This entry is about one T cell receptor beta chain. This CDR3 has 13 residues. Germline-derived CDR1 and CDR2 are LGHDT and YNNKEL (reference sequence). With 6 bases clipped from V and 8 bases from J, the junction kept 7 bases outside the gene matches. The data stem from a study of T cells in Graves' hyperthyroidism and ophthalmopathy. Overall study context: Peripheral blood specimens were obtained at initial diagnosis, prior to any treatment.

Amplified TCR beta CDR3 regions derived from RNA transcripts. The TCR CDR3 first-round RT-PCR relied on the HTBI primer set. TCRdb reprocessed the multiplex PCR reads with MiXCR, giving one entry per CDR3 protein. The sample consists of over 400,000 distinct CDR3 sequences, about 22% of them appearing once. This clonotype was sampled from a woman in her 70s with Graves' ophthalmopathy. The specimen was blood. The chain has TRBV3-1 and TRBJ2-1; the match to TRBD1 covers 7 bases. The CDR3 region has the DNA TGTGCCAGCAGTCCACAGGGGTGGGATGAGCAGTTCTTC. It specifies CASSPQGWDEQFF.